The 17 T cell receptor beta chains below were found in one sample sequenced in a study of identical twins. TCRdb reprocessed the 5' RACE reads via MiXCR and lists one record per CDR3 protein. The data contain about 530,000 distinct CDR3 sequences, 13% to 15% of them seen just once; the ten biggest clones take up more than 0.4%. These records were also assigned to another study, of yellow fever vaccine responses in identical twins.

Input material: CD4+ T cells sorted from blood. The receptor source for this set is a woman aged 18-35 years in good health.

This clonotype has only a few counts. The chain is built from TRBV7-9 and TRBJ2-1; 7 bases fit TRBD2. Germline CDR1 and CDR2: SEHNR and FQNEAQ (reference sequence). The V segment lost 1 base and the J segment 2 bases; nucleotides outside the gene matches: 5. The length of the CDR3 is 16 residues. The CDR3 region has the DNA TGTGCCAGCAGCTTAGGGGGGGGGAAGGCCTACAATGAGCAGTTCTTC. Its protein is CASSLGGGKAYNEQFF.

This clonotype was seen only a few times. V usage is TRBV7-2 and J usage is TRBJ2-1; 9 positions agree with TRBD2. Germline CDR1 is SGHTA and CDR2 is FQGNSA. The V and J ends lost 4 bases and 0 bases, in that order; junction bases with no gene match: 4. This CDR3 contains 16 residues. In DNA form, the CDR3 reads TGTGCCAGCAGCTCAAGACTAGCGGCCTCCTACAATGAGCAGTTCTTC. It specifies CASSSRLAASYNEQFF.

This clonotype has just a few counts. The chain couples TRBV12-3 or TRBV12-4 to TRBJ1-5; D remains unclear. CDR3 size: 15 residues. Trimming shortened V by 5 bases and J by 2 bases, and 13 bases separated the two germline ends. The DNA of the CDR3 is TGTGCCAGCAGTCCCGACCTGGGAGGCAATCAGCCCCAGCATTTT. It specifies CASSPDLGGNQPQHF.

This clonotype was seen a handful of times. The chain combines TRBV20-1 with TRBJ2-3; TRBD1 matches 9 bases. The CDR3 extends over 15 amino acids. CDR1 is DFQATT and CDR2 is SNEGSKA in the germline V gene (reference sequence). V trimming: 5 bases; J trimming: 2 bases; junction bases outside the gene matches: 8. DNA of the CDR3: TGCAGTGCTGACGGACAGGGGAAATTCACAGATACGCAGTATTTT. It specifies CSADGQGKFTDTQYF.

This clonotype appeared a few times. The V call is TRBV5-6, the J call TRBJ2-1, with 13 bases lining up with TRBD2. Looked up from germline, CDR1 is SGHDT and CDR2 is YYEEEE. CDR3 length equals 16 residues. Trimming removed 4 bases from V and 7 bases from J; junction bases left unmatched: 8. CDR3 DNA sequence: TGTGCCAGCAGCCCTATAGGGACTAGCGGGGAGAATGAGCAGTTCTTC. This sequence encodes CASSPIGTSGENEQFF.

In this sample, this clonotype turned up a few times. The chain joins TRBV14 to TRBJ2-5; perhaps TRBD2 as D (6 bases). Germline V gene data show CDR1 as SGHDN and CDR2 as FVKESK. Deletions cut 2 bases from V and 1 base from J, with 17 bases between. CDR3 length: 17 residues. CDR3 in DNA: TGTGCCAGCAGCCAAACCCTCGGGGGACGGTTCCAAGAGACCCAGTACTTC. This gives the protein CASSQTLGGRFQETQYF. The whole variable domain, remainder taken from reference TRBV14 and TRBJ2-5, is EAGVTQFPSHSVIEKGQTVTLRCDPISGHDNLYWYRRVMGKEIKFLLHFVKESKQDESGMPNNRFLAERTGGTYSTLKVQPAELEDSGVYFCASSQTLGGRFQETQYFGPGTRLLVL.

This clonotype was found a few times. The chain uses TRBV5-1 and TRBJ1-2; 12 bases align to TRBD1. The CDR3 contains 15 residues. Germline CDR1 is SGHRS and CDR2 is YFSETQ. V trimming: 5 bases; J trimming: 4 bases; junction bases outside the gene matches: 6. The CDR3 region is CASRTGQGAGYGYTF. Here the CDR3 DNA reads TGCGCCAGCAGGACGGGACAGGGGGCTGGCTATGGCTACACCTTC.

CDR3 coding DNA: TGTGCCAGCAGCTCCAGGGACAGGGAAAGGGGCATGAACACTGAAGCTTTCTTT. This sequence encodes CASSSRDRERGMNTEAFF. The chain has TRBV11-1 and TRBJ1-1; TRBD1 agrees at 9 bases. Germline CDR1 SGHAT, CDR2 FQDESV (reference sequence). The CDR3 has 18 residues. Trimming removed 4 bases from V and 0 bases from J; junction bases left unmatched: 12.

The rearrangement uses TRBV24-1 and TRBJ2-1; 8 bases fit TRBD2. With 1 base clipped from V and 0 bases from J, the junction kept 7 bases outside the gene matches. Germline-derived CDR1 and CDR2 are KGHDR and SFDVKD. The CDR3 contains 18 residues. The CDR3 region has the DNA TGTGCCACCAGTGATTTCGGTAGCGGGGTCTTCTCCTACAATGAGCAGTTCTTC. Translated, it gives CATSDFGSGVFSYNEQFF.

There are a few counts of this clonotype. This chain's CDR3 is CASSKTGSGIKLFF. CDR3 nucleotide sequence: TGTGCCAGCAGTAAAACAGGGTCCGGGATCAAGCTGTTTTTT. The chain links TRBV28 to TRBJ2-2; D may be TRBD1 (6 bases). CDR3 length equals 14 residues. The V gene lost 5 bases and the J gene lost 12 bases, with 19 bases spanning the gap. Germline V gene data show CDR1 as MDHEN and CDR2 as SYDVKM.

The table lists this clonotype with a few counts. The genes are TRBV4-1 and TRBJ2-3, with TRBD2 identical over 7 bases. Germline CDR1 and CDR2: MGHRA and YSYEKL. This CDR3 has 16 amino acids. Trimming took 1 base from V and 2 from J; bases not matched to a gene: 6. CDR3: CASSQGSGGLTDTQYF. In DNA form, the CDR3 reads TGCGCCAGCAGCCAAGGTTCGGGGGGACTCACAGATACGCAGTATTTT.

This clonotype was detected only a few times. For the CDR3, the DNA is TGTGCCAGCAGTATACCGGGACAGGGGTCCCAAGAGACCCAGTACTTC. It is translated as CASSIPGQGSQETQYF. This chain links TRBV28 with TRBJ2-5; 10 bases map to TRBD1. Germline lookup yields CDR1 MDHEN and CDR2 SYDVKM. V trimming: 5 bases; J trimming: 1 base; junction bases outside the gene matches: 7. The length of the CDR3 is 16 residues.

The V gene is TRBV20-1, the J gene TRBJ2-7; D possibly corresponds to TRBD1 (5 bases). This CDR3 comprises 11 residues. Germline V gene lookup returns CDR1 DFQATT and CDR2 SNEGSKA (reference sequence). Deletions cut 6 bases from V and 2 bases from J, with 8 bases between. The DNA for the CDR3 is TGCAGTGCAGGGGCAGCCTACGAGCAGTACTTC. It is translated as CSAGAAYEQYF.

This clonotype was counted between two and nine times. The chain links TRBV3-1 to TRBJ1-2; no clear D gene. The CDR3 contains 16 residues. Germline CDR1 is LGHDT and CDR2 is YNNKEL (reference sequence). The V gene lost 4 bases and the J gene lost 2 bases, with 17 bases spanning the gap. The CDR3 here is CASSPHNLGSNYGYTF. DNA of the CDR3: TGTGCCAGCAGCCCCCATAATTTGGGCTCCAACTATGGCTACACCTTC.

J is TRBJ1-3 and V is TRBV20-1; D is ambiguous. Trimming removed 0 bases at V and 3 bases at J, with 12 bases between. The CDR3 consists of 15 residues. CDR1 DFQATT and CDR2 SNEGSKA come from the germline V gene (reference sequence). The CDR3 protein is CSARDMADFGNTIYF. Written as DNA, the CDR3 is TGCAGTGCTAGAGATATGGCAGATTTTGGAAACACCATATATTTT.

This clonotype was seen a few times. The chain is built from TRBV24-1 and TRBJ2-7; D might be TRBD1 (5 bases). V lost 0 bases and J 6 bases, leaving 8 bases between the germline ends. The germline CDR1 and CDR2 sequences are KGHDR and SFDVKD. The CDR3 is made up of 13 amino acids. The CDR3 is CATSDLKGFEQYF. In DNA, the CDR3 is TGTGCCACCAGTGATTTGAAGGGGTTCGAGCAGTACTTC.

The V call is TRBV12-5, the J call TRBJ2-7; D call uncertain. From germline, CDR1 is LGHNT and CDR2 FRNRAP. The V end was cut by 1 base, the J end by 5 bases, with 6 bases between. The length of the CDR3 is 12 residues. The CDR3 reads CASGLGQNEQYV. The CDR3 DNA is TGTGCTAGTGGTTTGGGTCAAAACGAGCAGTACGTC.